The subject of this entry is one TCR beta chain. Its antigen remains unidentified. The sample holds other DNA sequences that translate to the same CDR3. The data were produced by immunoSEQ multiplex PCR, yet TCRdb's version contains in-frame clones alone and is incomplete. The profile shows roughly 680,000 clones, 89% of them singletons. The treatment was: over 15 received Ad26.COV2.S at low or high dose, single or two shots; about five received placebo; per-sample allocation not given. On day 63 after the first injection, vaccine and placebo recipients gave samples. V was clipped by 5 bases and J by 4 bases, with 6 bases between them. This CDR3 comprises 11 residues. Germline V gives CDR1 SNHLY, CDR2 FYNNEI. This sample stems from a study of Ad26.COV2.S vaccination and SARS-CoV-2 variants. Study background: Each vaccinee took Ad26.COV2.S intramuscularly, once or twice 56 days apart.

Study-wide points: Spike-specific TCR breadth was greater in vaccine than placebo recipients. Overall T cell responses may have been underestimated by the analyses of TCR breadth and depth. There was reportedly substantial breadth in spike-specific CD8+ and CD4+ T cell responses after vaccination.

The V gene is TRBV2, the J gene TRBJ2-7; D gene unclear. The TCR was taken from a person between 18 and 59 years old who received the Ad26.COV2.S COVID-19 vaccine or a placebo. Sequenced material: peripheral blood, taken in a trial of Ad26.COV2.S vaccine versus placebo. The CDR3 loop reads CASSPNYEQYF. For the CDR3, the DNA is TGTGCCAGCAGTCCCAATTACGAGCAGTACTTC.